This T cell receptor beta chain was observed in a study of tumour-infiltrating T cells in Burkitt lymphoma. Study summary: Productive clonality predicted overall and progression-free survival.

This clone is medium-sized in the sample. V was pared by 10 bases and J by 4 bases, with 10 bases between. The CDR3 runs to 12 residues. CDR1 is SGHVS, CDR2 FNYEAQ, per germline. Sequencing used immunoSEQ multiplex PCR; TCRdb keeps in-frame clones, though not all of them. Counted here are under 15,000 clones, 30% occurring once; the ten biggest clones make up 6.2%. The sequence derives from a human donor with diffuse large B-cell lymphoma. Source material: tumor tissue. This chain connects TRBV7-6 to TRBJ2-2; no reliable D call. The CDR3 DNA sequence: TGTGCCACCACCGCGGTCACCGGGGAGCTGTTTTTT. Its translation: CATTAVTGELFF.